A single sample is the source of the 15 T cell receptor beta chains below, sequenced in a study of blood T cell repertoires in COVID-19. Sequencing was performed with immunoSEQ multiplex PCR; in TCRdb, only in-frame clones are kept and a portion is missing. This table has roughly 67,000 clones, about 86% appearing once. The specimen sequenced was peripheral blood. These receptors were taken from a man aged 45-65 years with acute or convalescent COVID-19.

This clone was seen only a few times. The rearrangement uses TRBV7-8 and TRBJ1-1; 12 nucleotides align to TRBD1. CDR1 is SGHVS and CDR2 is FQNEAQ in the germline V gene. This CDR3 has 15 amino acids. Trimming at V came to 4 bases and at J to 10 bases, leaving 10 bases not matched to a gene. The CDR3 reads CASSSLPGQGATAFF. CDR3 sequence (DNA): TGTGCCAGCAGCTCCCTACCGGGACAGGGGGCAACAGCTTTCTTT.

The genes are TRBV9 and TRBJ2-5; the match to TRBD2 covers 9 bases. The junction had 8 bases not matched to a gene; V was cut back by 3 bases and J by 2 bases. Germline assignment: CDR1 SGDLS and CDR2 YYNGEE. The length of the CDR3 is 16 residues. In nucleotides, the CDR3 is TGTGCCAGCAGCGCCTCGAATAGCGGGAGACAAGAGACCCAGTACTTC. It is translated as CASSASNSGRQETQYF.

Written as DNA, the CDR3 is TGTGCCAGCAGCCTCGGAGCGAGACAGAATAATTCACCCCTCCACTTT. This translates into CASSLGARQNNSPLHF. This chain connects TRBV4-2 to TRBJ1-6, with TRBD1 as a possible D gene (5 bases). From germline, CDR1 is LGHNA and CDR2 YNFKEQ. CDR3 length equals 16 residues. V lost 4 bases to trimming and J lost 5 bases, with 15 bases between them.

The chain employs TRBV6-5 and TRBJ1-1, with D hard to call. The V gene's germline CDR1 is MNHEY and CDR2 SVGAGI. This CDR3 comprises 13 residues. Trimming removed 3 bases from V and 8 bases from J, with 13 bases in between. CDR3 sequence reads: CASSYSSSLEAFF. CDR3 in DNA: TGTGCCAGCAGTTATTCGAGTTCCCTCGAAGCTTTCTTT.

The V and J genes are TRBV18 and TRBJ2-1, with D unresolved. The CDR3 loop spans 16 amino acids. CDR1 is KGHSH, CDR2 LQKENI, per germline. V was trimmed by 2 bases and J by 0 bases, leaving 11 bases between them. CDR3 sequence reads: CASSPSSVYSYNEQFF. The CDR3 coding sequence is TGTGCCAGCTCACCATCTTCAGTTTACTCCTACAATGAGCAGTTCTTC.

The V call is TRBV19, the J call TRBJ2-1; D remains unclear. Germline CDR1 reads LNHDA; CDR2 reads SQIVND (reference sequence). This CDR3 contains 12 residues. Between the trimmed V and J ends, which lost 7 bases and 9 bases, there was a span of 13 bases. The CDR3 DNA is TGTGCCAGTACAAAACTGCCGGGTGAGCAGTTCTTC. It encodes CASTKLPGEQFF.

The rearrangement links TRBV27 to TRBJ1-2; 8 nucleotides match TRBD1. J lost 8 bases, V lost 3 bases, and 8 bases had no gene match. The germline V gene encodes CDR1 MNHEY and CDR2 SMNVEV (reference sequence). The CDR3 is 14 residues long. This CDR3 is CASSLGQAMRGYTF. CDR3 sequence (DNA): TGTGCCAGCAGTTTGGGACAGGCAATGAGAGGCTACACCTTC.

This chain joins TRBV9 and TRBJ1-4, with TRBD1 matching 10 bases. This CDR3 comprises 17 residues. The V gene's germline CDR1 is SGDLS and CDR2 YYNGEE. Losses at the gene ends were 2 bases for V and 3 bases for J; bases not matched to a gene: 7. In DNA, the CDR3 is TGTGCCAGCAGCGTTGGGGACAGGGGCGGATCTAATGAAAAACTGTTTTTT. Residues: CASSVGDRGGSNEKLFF.

The chain couples TRBV19 to TRBJ1-4; 7 positions agree with TRBD1. The CDR3 is 15 amino acids. J was trimmed by 3 bases and V by 6 bases; bases with no gene match: 7. Germline loops: CDR1 LNHDA, CDR2 SQIVND (reference sequence). The CDR3 DNA reads TGTGCCAGTAGCCCTTCCGGGACAGCTAATGAAAAACTGTTTTTT. Protein product: CASSPSGTANEKLFF.

The chain employs TRBV7-9 and TRBJ1-4; the match to TRBD1 covers 10 bases. V lost 8 bases, J lost 1 base, and 10 bases stayed unmatched. Germline CDR1 SEHNR, CDR2 FQNEAQ (reference sequence). This CDR3 contains 17 residues. CDR3 sequence (DNA): TGTGCCAGCCTTAAGGGACAGGGGCAAGAAACTAATGAAAAACTGTTTTTT. Translated: CASLKGQGQETNEKLFF.

The genes are TRBV6-5 and TRBJ1-1, with TRBD1 matching 8 bases. Trimming at V came to 7 bases and at J to 1 base, leaving 8 bases not matched to a gene. CDR3 size: 15 residues. Germline CDR1 MNHEY, CDR2 SVGAGI. CDR3 DNA: TGTGCCAGCATACAGGGGGGTGAGAGGAACACTGAAGCTTTCTTT. Translating gives CASIQGGERNTEAFF.

V usage is TRBV14 and J usage is TRBJ2-1, with TRBD1 as a possible D gene (6 bases). The CDR3 is 16 amino acids. CDR1 is SGHDN, CDR2 FVKESK, per germline. V lost 2 bases and J 9 bases, leaving 20 bases between the germline ends. CDR3 nucleotides: TGTGCCAGCAGCCAAACAGCCGGGACACGGGTCATTGAGCAGTTCTTC. This translates into CASSQTAGTRVIEQFF.

This clone was detected once. The rearrangement links TRBV18 to TRBJ1-4, with 7 bases identical to TRBD1. V shed 5 bases and J 4 bases; nucleotides not matched to a gene: 4. CDR3 length: 14 amino acids. Germline V gives CDR1 KGHSH, CDR2 LQKENI. The CDR3: CASSTGQLNEKLFF. CDR3 in DNA: TGTGCCAGCTCAACGGGACAGCTTAATGAAAAACTGTTTTTT.

The chain joins TRBV5-4 to TRBJ2-5, with D perhaps matching TRBD2 (6 bases). The CDR3 has 15 residues. Trimming removed 1 base from V and 1 base from J, with 11 bases in between. The V gene's germline CDR1 is SGHNT and CDR2 YYREEE (reference sequence). CDR3: CASSLWDFLQETQYF. In DNA, the CDR3 is TGTGCCAGCAGCTTGTGGGACTTCCTCCAAGAGACCCAGTACTTC.

The chain has TRBV4-2 and TRBJ2-2, with 10 bases identical to TRBD2. Germline-derived CDR1 and CDR2 are LGHNA and YNFKEQ. This CDR3 comprises 17 residues. J lost 4 bases, V lost 1 base, and 6 bases had no gene match. As DNA, the CDR3 is TGTGCCAGCAGCCAAGGAGAACTAGCGGGGACCACCGGGGAGCTGTTTTTT. Protein product: CASSQGELAGTTGELFF.